This TCR beta chain was observed in a study of blood T cells in healthy people across ages. Study conclusions and caveats: The CMV status of each donor remained undetermined, and this could have confounded shifts in expanded clonotypes.

This clonotype was counted once. What it binds is unknown. Alongside a J-beta primer mix, a sample-barcoded 5' primer served in a second PCR lasting about 6 to 12 cycles. Each CDR3 protein gets one entry after TCRdb re-called the 5' RACE reads with MiXCR. Of hundreds of thousands of distinct CDR3 sequences in the sample, roughly 48% were seen once. Total RNA extracted from each sample amounted to at least 6 micrograms. In germline, CDR1 is LNHNV, CDR2 YYDKDF (reference sequence). The CDR3 covers 16 residues. The germline V and J ends were trimmed by 2 bases and 1 base, with 12 bases remaining between them.

This chain connects TRBV15 to TRBJ2-1; possible D gene TRBD1, 6 bases. This TCR was recovered from a man aged 30-40 years in good health. The specimen sequenced was blood. This CDR3 is CATSRQRTGSYNEQFF. CDR3 DNA sequence: TGTGCCACCAGCAGACAACGTACAGGGTCCTACAATGAGCAGTTCTTC.